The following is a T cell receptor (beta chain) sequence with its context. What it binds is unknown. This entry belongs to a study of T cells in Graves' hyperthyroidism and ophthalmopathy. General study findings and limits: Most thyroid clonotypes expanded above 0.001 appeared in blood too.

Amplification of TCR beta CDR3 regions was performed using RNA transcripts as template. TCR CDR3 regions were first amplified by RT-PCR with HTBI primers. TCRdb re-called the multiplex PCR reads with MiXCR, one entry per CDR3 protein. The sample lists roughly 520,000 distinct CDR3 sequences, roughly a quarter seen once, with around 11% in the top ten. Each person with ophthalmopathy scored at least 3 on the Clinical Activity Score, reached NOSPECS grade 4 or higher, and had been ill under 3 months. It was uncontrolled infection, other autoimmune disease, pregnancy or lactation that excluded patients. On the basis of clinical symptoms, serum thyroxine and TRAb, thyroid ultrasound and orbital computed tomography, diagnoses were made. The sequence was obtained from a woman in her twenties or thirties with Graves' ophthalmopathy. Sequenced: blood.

CDR3 in amino acids: CAWGDSGRAHEQYF. The CDR3 bases are TGTGCCTGGGGAGATAGCGGGAGGGCCCACGAGCAGTACTTC. The chain links TRBV30 to TRBJ2-7; 11 positions agree with TRBD2. The germline V gene has CDR1 GTSNPN and CDR2 SVGIG (reference sequence). The V segment lost 5 bases and the J segment 5 bases; nucleotides outside the gene matches: 8. The CDR3 contains 14 residues. The variable domain in full, completed from reference TRBV30 and TRBJ2-7, reads SQTIHQWPATLVQPVGSPLSLECTVEGTSNPNLYWYRQAAGRGLQLLFYSVGIGQISSEVPQNLSASRPQDRQFILSSKKLLLSDSGFYLCAWGDSGRAHEQYFGPGTRLTVT.